The next 17 T cell receptor beta chains were all read from a single sample in a study of blood T cells in healthy people across ages. It was with a sample-barcoded 5' primer and a J-beta primer mix that a second PCR of about 7 to 12 cycles was run. MiXCR was run by TCRdb on the 5' RACE reads, yielding one entry per CDR3 protein. The data show hundreds of thousands of distinct CDR3 sequences, about 30% seen once. The sample taken for sequencing was blood. The receptor set was obtained from an elderly woman in good health.

This clonotype has at least ten counts. This could be a read error, since a much larger clone is one nucleotide away. The chain joins TRBV7-2 to TRBJ2-7, with TRBD2 matching over 8 bases. The CDR3 has 18 amino acids. Germline V gene data show CDR1 as SGHTA and CDR2 as FQGNSA. Trimming took 5 bases from V and 4 from J; bases not matched to a gene: 19. CDR3 residues: CASSLQSGGAVNLYEQYF. The CDR3 DNA reads TGTGCCAGCAGCCTTCAATCCGGGGGGGCCGTCAATTTGTACGAGCAGTACTTC. Full variable domain (missing parts from reference TRBV7-2 and TRBJ2-7): GAGVSQSPSNKVTEKGKDVELRCDPISGHTALYWYRQSLGQGLEFLIYFQGNSAPDKSGLPSDRFSAERTGGSVSTLTIQRTQQEDSAVYLCASSLQSGGAVNLYEQYFGPGTRLTVT.

In its sample, this clonotype was seen many times. The chain carries TRBV12-3 or TRBV12-4 and TRBJ1-2, with 8 positions matching TRBD1. CDR3 size: 14 residues. Germline trimming cut 3 bases from V and 8 bases from J; bases unmatched to any gene: 8. This CDR3 reads CASSFRQGASGYTF. CDR3 sequence (DNA): TGTGCCAGCAGTTTTAGGCAGGGGGCAAGCGGCTACACCTTC.

Points on this clonotype: The junction departs from germline at one end; a sequencing error may be responsible. V is TRBV28 and J is TRBJ2-3; 8 nucleotides agree with TRBD1. This CDR3 is 15 amino acids long. Germline lookup yields CDR1 MDHEN and CDR2 SYDVKM. CDR3 sequence reads: CVSSLSRGQTDTQYF. CDR3 DNA sequence: TGTGTCAGCAGTTTATCCAGGGGGCAGACAGATACGCAGTATTTT.

This clonotype was observed many times. The genes are TRBV6-5 and TRBJ2-7; 9 bases line up with TRBD1. There are 14 residues in the CDR3. Germline trimming cut 8 bases from V and 1 base from J; bases unmatched to any gene: 6. CDR1 is MNHEY and CDR2 is SVGAGI in the germline V gene. CDR3 sequence reads: CASGQTGGSYEQYF. CDR3 sequence (DNA): TGTGCCAGCGGTCAGACAGGGGGGTCCTACGAGCAGTACTTC.

For the CDR3, the DNA is TGCGCCAGCAGCTTGACCCCGGGTAACCTTGGCTACACCTTC. Residues: CASSLTPGNLGYTF. The chain uses TRBV5-1 and TRBJ1-2; D is unclear. The CDR3 covers 14 residues. V shed 1 base and J shed 7 bases, with 14 bases lying between them. Looked up from germline, CDR1 is SGHRS and CDR2 is YFSETQ.

The table lists this clonotype with many counts. This chain links TRBV5-1 with TRBJ2-7; no firm D call. In germline, CDR1 is SGHRS, CDR2 YFSETQ. The CDR3 has 13 residues. V lost 1 base, J lost 3 bases, and 8 bases lay in between. For the CDR3, the DNA is TGCGCCAGCAGCTTGCGGTCAGACTACGAGCAGTACTTC. It codes for CASSLRSDYEQYF.

V gene TRBV2 combines with J gene TRBJ1-1; D is ambiguous. The germline V and J ends were trimmed by 8 bases and 0 bases, with 7 bases remaining between them. Germline-derived CDR1 and CDR2 are SNHLY and FYNNEI. The CDR3 consists of 12 residues. CDR3 protein: CASEAMNTEAFF. CDR3 in DNA: TGTGCCAGCGAGGCGATGAACACTGAAGCTTTCTTT.

The chain carries TRBV7-2 and TRBJ1-6; no clear D. Per germline, CDR1 SGHTA and CDR2 FQGNSA. V gave up 1 base and J gave up 9 bases, with 16 bases separating them. CDR3 length: 16 residues. The CDR3 region has the DNA TGTGCCAGCAGCTTAGTTAACGATTTTAGTAGTTCACCCCTCCACTTT. It yields the protein CASSLVNDFSSSPLHF. The full variable domain, rest sourced from reference TRBV7-2 and TRBJ1-6, is GAGVSQSPSNKVTEKGKDVELRCDPISGHTALYWYRQSLGQGLEFLIYFQGNSAPDKSGLPSDRFSAERTGGSVSTLTIQRTQQEDSAVYLCASSLVNDFSSSPLHFGNGTRLTVT.

This clonotype was seen repeatedly, ten times or more. With a much larger clone just one base away, this may be a read error. The chain has TRBV10-3 and TRBJ2-5; 7 bases are shared with TRBD1. The CDR3 spans 11 residues. The trim removed 11 bases at V and 5 bases at J, leaving 5 bases unmatched. Germline lookup yields CDR1 ENHRY and CDR2 SYGVKD. The CDR3 DNA sequence: TGTGCCCCCCTGACAGGGGAGACCCAGTACTTC. It translates to CAPLTGETQYF.

The chain has TRBV2 and TRBJ2-1; TRBD2 is a possible D gene (5 bases). This CDR3 spans 12 amino acids. Trimming pared 4 bases from V and 12 bases from J, leaving 13 bases between. Germline V gene data show CDR1 as SNHLY and CDR2 as FYNNEI. CDR3 protein: CASSGQGGVQFF. The CDR3 DNA follows: TGTGCCAGCAGTGGGCAAGGAGGTGTGCAGTTCTTC. The complete variable domain, with remaining parts taken from reference TRBV2 and TRBJ2-1, reads EPEVTQTPSHQVTQMGQEVILRCVPISNHLYFYWYRQILGQKVEFLVSFYNNEISEKSEIFDDQFSVERPDGSNFTLKIRSTKLEDSAMYFCASSGQGGVQFFGPGTRLTVL.

The rearrangement uses TRBV5-1 and TRBJ1-1, with D tentatively TRBD1 (5 bases). V gave up 0 bases and J gave up 6 bases, with 12 bases separating them. Germline lookup yields CDR1 SGHRS and CDR2 YFSETQ. This CDR3 contains 14 residues. CDR3 DNA: TGCGCCAGCAGCTTGGCCGGGGCGTGCGCTGAAGCTTTCTTT. This codes for CASSLAGACAEAFF.

This clonotype was observed at least ten times. The chain uses TRBV5-1 and TRBJ2-7; possible D gene TRBD2, 6 bases. Germline CDR1 SGHRS, CDR2 YFSETQ. V shed 0 bases and J shed 1 base, with 11 bases lying between them. CDR3 length: 15 residues. CDR3 sequence reads: CASSLEYGGSYEQYF. DNA for the CDR3: TGCGCCAGCAGCTTGGAATACGGGGGATCCTACGAGCAGTACTTC.

As to this clonotype: A much bigger clone sits one base away, suggesting this may be a read error. V and J are TRBV5-4 and TRBJ2-7; perhaps D is TRBD1 or TRBD2 (5 bases each). The CDR3 runs 15 residues. V was shortened by 4 bases and J by 7 bases, with 21 bases between the two germline ends. Germline V lookup: CDR1 SGHNT, CDR2 YYREEE (reference sequence). CDR3 protein: CASSLLSGANNEQYF. The CDR3 DNA reads as TGTGCCAGCAGCCTCCTCTCCGGGGCAAACAATGAGCAGTACTTC.

This clonotype has ten or more counts. This chain connects TRBV7-2 to TRBJ2-5, with 13 bases that match TRBD2. V was pared by 5 bases and J by 1 base, with 4 bases of the junction left unmatched. Germline CDR1 SGHTA, CDR2 FQGNSA. The length of the CDR3 is 16 residues. CDR3 nucleotide sequence: TGTGCCAGCAGCCTCGGGACTAGCGGGGTCCAAGAGACCCAGTACTTC. Encoded protein: CASSLGTSGVQETQYF.

The CDR3 DNA is TGCAGTGCTGCGGGACAGGGGGTTGAGCAGTTCTTC. This translates into CSAAGQGVEQFF. The chain joins TRBV20-1 to TRBJ2-1; 11 nucleotides agree with TRBD1. Germline V gene data show CDR1 as DFQATT and CDR2 as SNEGSKA (reference sequence). This CDR3 region has 12 residues. J lost 9 bases, V lost 5 bases, and 3 bases had no gene match.

This clonotype was detected ten times or more. The genes are TRBV6-5 and TRBJ2-4; no clear D gene. Germline CDR1 reads MNHEY; CDR2 reads SVGAGI. The CDR3 length is 15 residues. Trimming stripped 6 bases from V and 9 bases from J, with 21 bases between. The CDR3 loop is CASSPPSGVGSIQYF. The DNA of the CDR3 is TGTGCCAGCAGCCCCCCCAGTGGGGTCGGTAGCATTCAGTACTTC.

With respect to this clonotype: A read error may explain this, as a much larger clone is one base away. J is TRBJ1-2 and V is TRBV25-1; 7 bases align to TRBD1. CDR1 is MGHDK and CDR2 is SYGVNS in the germline V gene. The CDR3 sequence is 18 residues long. DNA of the CDR3: TGTGCCAGCAATGAATTTGGAGGGGGCGCCATGGATCCCTATGGCTACACCTTC. Protein product: CASNEFGGGAMDPYGYTF.